This T cell receptor beta chain was recovered during a study of naive and memory T cell subsets. Study-level findings and limits: In naive cells, over 85% of TCR sequences were seen only once.

Alpha and beta libraries were amplified separately from the second PCR onward. Per germline, CDR1 MGHRA and CDR2 YSYEKL. This CDR3 is 16 amino acids long. V lost 2 bases to trimming and J lost 3 bases; unmatched junction nucleotides: 7. This clonotype was seen a few times. Antigen: not known. An equimolar mix of two oligonucleotides served as the beta constant-region primer for TRBC1 and TRBC2. An oligonucleotide with the SP2 primer and a 12-nucleotide UMI was ligated to the cDNA 3' end. The ligated cDNA underwent four PCR rounds using SP2 and nested alpha and beta constant-region primers. MiXCR was run by TCRdb on the UMI-ligation and nested PCR reads, yielding one entry per CDR3 protein. Found here are about 21,000 distinct CDR3 sequences, around 10% of them singletons; the top ten hold around 18%.

This TCR derives from a human donor in good health. This chain links TRBV4-1 with TRBJ2-1; 7 bases line up with TRBD2. What was sequenced was central memory CD8+ T cells from blood. In DNA, the CDR3 is TGCGCCAGCAGCCAATTAGCGGGCCGCGACTACAATGAGCAGTTCTTC. It encodes CASSQLAGRDYNEQFF.